These 10 T cell receptor beta chains share one sample of origin, sequenced in a study of regulatory T cells in long-lasting Graves disease. Time point noted: persistent/refractory GD, antithyroid drugs over 5 years with positive TRAb. From PBMCs, RNA was extracted and then used to make the TCR library. Arm-PCR of CDR3 regions and iRepertoire HTBI primers were used to build TCR beta libraries. Each CDR3 protein gets one entry after TCRdb re-called the multiplex PCR reads with MiXCR. The sample holds roughly 470,000 distinct CDR3 sequences, about a fifth seen once. This sample comprised peripheral blood mononuclear cells (PBMCs), obtained when the disease was refractory, from a patient treated with antithyroid drugs. These receptors originate from a female donor with Graves disease.

This clonotype has at least ten counts. The chain is built from TRBV28 and TRBJ1-5, with TRBD1 matching over 8 bases. Germline CDR1 MDHEN, CDR2 SYDVKM. This CDR3 is 14 amino acids long. Trimming at V came to 7 bases and at J to 7 bases, leaving 9 bases not matched to a gene. The CDR3 spells CASKPRGPRQPQHF. CDR3 DNA sequence: TGTGCCAGCAAACCCAGGGGGCCCAGGCAGCCCCAGCATTTT.

Ten or more counts support this clonotype. The chain carries TRBV2 and TRBJ1-1, with D maybe TRBD1 (5 bases). CDR3 size: 13 residues. Trimming removed 7 bases at V and 5 bases at J, with 14 bases between. Germline CDR1 is SNHLY and CDR2 is FYNNEI. The CDR3 reads CASIEGEFTEAFF. Here the CDR3 DNA reads TGTGCCAGCATCGAAGGGGAGTTTACTGAAGCTTTCTTT.

The chain combines TRBV6-5 with TRBJ1-1; D gene unclear. V was clipped by 2 bases and J by 10 bases, with 8 bases between them. The germline V gene encodes CDR1 MNHEY and CDR2 SVGAGI. The CDR3 is 11 residues long. The CDR3 sequence: CASSYPFAAFF. As DNA, the CDR3 is TGTGCCAGCAGTTACCCGTTTGCAGCTTTCTTT.

This clonotype was seen many times. This chain links TRBV7-9 with TRBJ1-2; 7 nucleotides align to TRBD1. The germline V gene has CDR1 SEHNR and CDR2 FQNEAQ (reference sequence). CDR3 length: 14 amino acids. Germline trimming cut 4 bases from V and 8 bases from J; bases unmatched to any gene: 10. DNA for the CDR3: TGTGCCAGCAGCTCTGCCAGCACAGGGGACGGCTACACCTTC. Protein: CASSSASTGDGYTF.

This clonotype appeared a few times. The chain combines TRBV9 with TRBJ2-2; D not certain. V gave up 0 bases and J gave up 6 bases, with 6 bases separating them. The CDR3 length is 13 residues. Germline assignment: CDR1 SGDLS and CDR2 YYNGEE. CDR3 coding DNA: TGTGCCAGCAGCGTAGGGAGTCCCGGGGAGCTGTTTTTT. It yields the protein CASSVGSPGELFF.

The V gene is TRBV19, the J gene TRBJ2-2; D not resolved. Germline V gene data show CDR1 as LNHDA and CDR2 as SQIVND (reference sequence). CDR3 length: 13 residues. Trimming left V 6 bases short and J 4 bases short, with 9 bases between. CDR3 loop: CASRGMSTGELFF. The CDR3 coding sequence is TGTGCCAGTAGAGGAATGAGCACCGGGGAGCTGTTTTTT.

The gene calls are TRBV14 and TRBJ2-7; no firm D call. Germline CDR1 is SGHDN and CDR2 is FVKESK. This CDR3 is 13 amino acids long. Trimming removed 0 bases from V and 3 bases from J, with 6 bases in between. CDR3 amino acids: CASSQEIIYEQYF. CDR3 bases: TGTGCCAGCAGCCAAGAGATTATCTACGAGCAGTACTTC.

This clonotype has at least ten counts. The DNA of the CDR3 is TGCAGTGCTAGCCTGGGACAGTCGGCTGGGGAGACCCAGTACTTC. It yields the protein CSASLGQSAGETQYF. The genes are TRBV20-1 and TRBJ2-5; TRBD1 aligns across 7 bases. The trim removed 3 bases at V and 5 bases at J, leaving 12 bases unmatched. This CDR3 comprises 15 residues. Germline values: CDR1 DFQATT, CDR2 SNEGSKA (reference sequence).

The chain employs TRBV9 and TRBJ1-3; D is ambiguous. CDR3 length: 15 residues. The V gene lost 0 bases and the J gene lost 0 bases, with 7 bases spanning the gap. Looked up from germline, CDR1 is SGDLS and CDR2 is YYNGEE. The CDR3 protein is CASSVAVSSGNTIYF. As DNA, the CDR3 is TGTGCCAGCAGCGTAGCCGTCAGCTCTGGAAACACCATATATTTT.

This clonotype was detected only a few times. The gene calls are TRBV27 and TRBJ2-2; no clear D. V shed 3 bases and J shed 1 base, with 12 bases lying between them. The CDR3 is 16 residues long. The germline V gene encodes CDR1 MNHEY and CDR2 SMNVEV (reference sequence). In nucleotides, the CDR3 is TGTGCCAGCAGTTTCATGGTGGCACAGAACACCGGGGAGCTGTTTTTT. Translated, it gives CASSFMVAQNTGELFF.